A single sample gave rise to the 7 T cell receptor beta chains below, sequenced in a study of cytomegalovirus exposure and HLA in healthy donors. The PCR used 60 Vbeta and 13 Jbeta primers. Here immunoSEQ multiplex PCR was the method, and the copy in TCRdb shows in-frame clones only, minus some. The sample carries about 130,000 clones, 76% recorded once. The specimen was PBMCs. Receptor source: a female donor in good health and CMV-seropositive.

This chain links TRBV7-2 with TRBJ1-2, with D maybe TRBD1 (5 bases). CDR1 and CDR2 (germline): SGHTA, FQGNSA. V lost 5 bases and J lost 0, with 13 bases in between. The CDR3 runs 15 residues. CDR3 in amino acids: CASSLSPTANYGYTF. The DNA of the CDR3 is TGTGCCAGCAGCCTAAGTCCGACAGCTAACTATGGCTACACCTTC.

V and J are TRBV11-1 and TRBJ2-2; tentatively, D is TRBD1 (6 bases). Per germline, CDR1 SGHAT and CDR2 FQDESV (reference sequence). V lost 4 bases to trimming and J lost 5 bases, with 23 bases between them. The CDR3 loop spans 18 amino acids. For the CDR3, the DNA is TGTGCCAGCAGCTCCTTTTATGGCGGTACAGGGACGACCGGGGAGCTGTTTTTT. Translating it yields CASSSFYGGTGTTGELFF.

This chain uses TRBV12-5 with TRBJ2-3; D not certain. This CDR3 is 12 amino acids long. Germline lookup yields CDR1 LGHNT and CDR2 FRNRAP. The V and J ends lost 6 bases and 2 bases respectively, with 6 bases between them. The CDR3 DNA follows: TGTGCTAGTGGCCTTAACACAGATACGCAGTATTTT. This encodes CASGLNTDTQYF.

The V and J genes are TRBV14 and TRBJ2-7, with 12 bases lining up with TRBD2. The germline V gene has CDR1 SGHDN and CDR2 FVKESK. The CDR3 runs 14 residues. After removal of 3 bases from V and 7 bases from J, the junction contained 4 bases not matched to a gene. The chain's CDR3 is CASSQLAGGQEQYF. The CDR3 DNA follows: TGTGCCAGCAGCCAGCTAGCGGGAGGGCAAGAGCAGTACTTC.

This chain joins TRBV19 and TRBJ1-4; a weak D match, TRBD1 (6 bases). The V end lost 6 bases, the J end lost 8 bases, and 16 bases lay between the germline ends. The CDR3 totals 14 residues. Germline CDR1 reads LNHDA; CDR2 reads SQIVND (reference sequence). For the CDR3, the DNA is TGTGCCAGTAGAAAAGGCTACCAGGGGGAAAAACTGTTTTTT. Its translation: CASRKGYQGEKLFF.

The genes are TRBV28 and TRBJ2-7, with D unresolved. Germline assignment: CDR1 MDHEN and CDR2 SYDVKM. Between the trimmed V and J ends, which lost 4 bases and 4 bases, there was a span of 5 bases. The CDR3 extends over 11 amino acids. CDR3 sequence (DNA): TGTGCCAGCAGTTCCGTTTACGAGCAGTACTTC. Translated, it gives CASSSVYEQYF.

In nucleotides, the CDR3 is TGTGCCAGCAGTCCGACAGGGGGCCGGGTAACTGAAGCTTTCTTT. Translating gives CASSPTGGRVTEAFF. The V and J genes are TRBV28 and TRBJ1-1; 10 nucleotides align to TRBD1. The CDR3 has 15 residues. V was pared by 5 bases and J by 5 bases, with 8 bases of the junction left unmatched. Germline lookup yields CDR1 MDHEN and CDR2 SYDVKM.